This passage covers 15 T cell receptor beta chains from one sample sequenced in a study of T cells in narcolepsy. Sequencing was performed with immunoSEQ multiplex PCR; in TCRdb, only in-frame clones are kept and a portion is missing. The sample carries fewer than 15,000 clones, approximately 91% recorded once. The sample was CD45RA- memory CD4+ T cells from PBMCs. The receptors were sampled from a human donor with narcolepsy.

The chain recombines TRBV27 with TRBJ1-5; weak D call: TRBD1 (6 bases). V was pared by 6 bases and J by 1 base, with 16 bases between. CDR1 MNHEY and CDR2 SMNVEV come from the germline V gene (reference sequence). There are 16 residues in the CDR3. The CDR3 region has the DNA TGTGCCAGCAGCTCCTGGACAGCCCTGAGCAATCAGCCCCAGCATTTT. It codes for CASSSWTALSNQPQHF.

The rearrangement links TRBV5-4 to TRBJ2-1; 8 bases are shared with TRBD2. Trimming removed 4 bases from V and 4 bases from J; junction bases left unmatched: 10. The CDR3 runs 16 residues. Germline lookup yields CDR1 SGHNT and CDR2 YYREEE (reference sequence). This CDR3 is CASSQVGSGEYNEQFF. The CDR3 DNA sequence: TGTGCCAGCAGCCAAGTGGGTAGCGGGGAGTACAATGAGCAGTTCTTC.

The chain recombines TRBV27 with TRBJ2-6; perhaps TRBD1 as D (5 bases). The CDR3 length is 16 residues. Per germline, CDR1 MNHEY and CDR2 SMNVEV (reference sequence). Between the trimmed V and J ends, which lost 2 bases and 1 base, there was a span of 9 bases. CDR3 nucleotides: TGTGCCAGCAGTTTAGTTGGGGCTTCTGGGGCCAACGTCCTGACTTTC. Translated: CASSLVGASGANVLTF.

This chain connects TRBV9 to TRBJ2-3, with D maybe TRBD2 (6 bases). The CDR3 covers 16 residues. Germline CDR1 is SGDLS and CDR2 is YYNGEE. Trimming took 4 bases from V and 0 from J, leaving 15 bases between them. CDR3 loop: CASSPWGGDSTDTQYF. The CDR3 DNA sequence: TGTGCCAGCAGCCCCTGGGGAGGAGACAGCACAGATACGCAGTATTTT.

The CDR3 sequence is CASSYEKGTYEQYF. CDR3 sequence (DNA): TGTGCCAGCAGTTACGAAAAGGGGACCTACGAGCAGTACTTC. V is TRBV6-5 and J is TRBJ2-7; the D gene is possibly TRBD1 (5 bases). The CDR3 sequence is 14 residues long. V lost 2 bases to trimming and J lost 2 bases, with 10 bases between them. Germline loops: CDR1 MNHEY, CDR2 SVGAGI.

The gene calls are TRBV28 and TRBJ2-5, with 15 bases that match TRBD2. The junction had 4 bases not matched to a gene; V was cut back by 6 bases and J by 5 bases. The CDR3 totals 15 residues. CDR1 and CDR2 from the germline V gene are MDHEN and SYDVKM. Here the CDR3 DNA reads TGTGCCAGCAGAGGGACTAGCGGGGGGCGGGAGACCCAGTACTTC. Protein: CASRGTSGGRETQYF.

This chain's CDR3 is CASSLLETLSLETQYF. CDR3 coding DNA: TGCGCCAGCAGCTTGCTAGAGACTCTCTCCCTAGAGACCCAGTACTTC. The chain couples TRBV5-1 to TRBJ2-5; no clear D. Looked up from germline, CDR1 is SGHRS and CDR2 is YFSETQ. CDR3 size: 16 residues. Trimming shortened V by 1 base and J by 4 bases, and 17 bases separated the two germline ends.

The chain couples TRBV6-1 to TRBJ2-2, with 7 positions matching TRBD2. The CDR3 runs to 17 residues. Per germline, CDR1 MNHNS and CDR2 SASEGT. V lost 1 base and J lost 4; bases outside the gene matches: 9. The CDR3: CASSEDPTAGSTGELFF. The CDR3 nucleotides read TGTGCCAGCAGTGAAGACCCTACAGCGGGGTCCACCGGGGAGCTGTTTTTT.

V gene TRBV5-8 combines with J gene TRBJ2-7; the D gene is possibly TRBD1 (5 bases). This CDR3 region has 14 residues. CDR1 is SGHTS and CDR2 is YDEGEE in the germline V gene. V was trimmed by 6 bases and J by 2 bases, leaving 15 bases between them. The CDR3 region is CASNHQGGTYEQYF. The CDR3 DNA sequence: TGTGCCAGCAACCACCAGGGCGGCACCTACGAGCAGTACTTC.

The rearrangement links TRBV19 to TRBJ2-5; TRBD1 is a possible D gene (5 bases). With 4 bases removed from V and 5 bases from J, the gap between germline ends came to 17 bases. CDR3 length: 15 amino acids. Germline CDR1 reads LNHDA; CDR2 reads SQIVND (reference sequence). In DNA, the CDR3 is TGTGCCAGTAGTACGTGGATTGGGGCAGGGGAGACCCAGTACTTC. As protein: CASSTWIGAGETQYF.

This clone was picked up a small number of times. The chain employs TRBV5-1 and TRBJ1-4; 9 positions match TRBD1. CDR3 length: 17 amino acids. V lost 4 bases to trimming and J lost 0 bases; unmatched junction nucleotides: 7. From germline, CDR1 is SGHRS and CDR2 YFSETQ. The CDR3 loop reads CASSHRGQRATNEKLFF. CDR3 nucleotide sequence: TGCGCCAGCAGCCACAGGGGGCAGAGAGCAACTAATGAAAAACTGTTTTTT. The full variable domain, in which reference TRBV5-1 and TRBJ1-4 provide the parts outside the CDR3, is KAGVTQTPRYLIKTRGQQVTLSCSPISGHRSVSWYQQTPGQGLQFLFEYFSETQRNKGNFPGRFSGRQFSNSRSEMNVSTLELGDSALYLCASSHRGQRATNEKLFFGSGTQLSVL.

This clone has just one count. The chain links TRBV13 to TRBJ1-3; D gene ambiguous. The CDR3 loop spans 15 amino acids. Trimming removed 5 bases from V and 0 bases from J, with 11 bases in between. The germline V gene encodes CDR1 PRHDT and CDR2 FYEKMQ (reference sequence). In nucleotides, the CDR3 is TGTGCCAGCAGCGAAAGACAACTCTCTGGAAACACCATATATTTT. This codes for CASSERQLSGNTIYF.

The CDR3 DNA reads TGTGCCAGCACCTCCGGACAGGGGTACGAGCAGTACTTC. It encodes CASTSGQGYEQYF. This chain joins TRBV28 and TRBJ2-7; TRBD1 matches at 9 bases. The CDR3 contains 13 residues. Germline values: CDR1 MDHEN, CDR2 SYDVKM. V dropped 7 bases and J dropped 4; count of bases not matched to a gene: 5.

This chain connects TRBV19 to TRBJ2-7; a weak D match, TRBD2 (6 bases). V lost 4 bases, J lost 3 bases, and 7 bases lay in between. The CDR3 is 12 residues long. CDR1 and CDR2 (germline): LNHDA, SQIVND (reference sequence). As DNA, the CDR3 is TGTGCCAGTAGTAGGGGGGACTACGAGCAGTACTTC. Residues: CASSRGDYEQYF.

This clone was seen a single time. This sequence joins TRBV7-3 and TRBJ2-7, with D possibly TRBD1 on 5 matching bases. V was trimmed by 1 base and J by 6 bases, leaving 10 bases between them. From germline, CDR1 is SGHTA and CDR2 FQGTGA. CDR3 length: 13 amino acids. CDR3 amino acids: CASSLKGEGEQYF. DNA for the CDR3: TGTGCCAGCAGCTTAAAAGGGGAAGGCGAGCAGTACTTC.